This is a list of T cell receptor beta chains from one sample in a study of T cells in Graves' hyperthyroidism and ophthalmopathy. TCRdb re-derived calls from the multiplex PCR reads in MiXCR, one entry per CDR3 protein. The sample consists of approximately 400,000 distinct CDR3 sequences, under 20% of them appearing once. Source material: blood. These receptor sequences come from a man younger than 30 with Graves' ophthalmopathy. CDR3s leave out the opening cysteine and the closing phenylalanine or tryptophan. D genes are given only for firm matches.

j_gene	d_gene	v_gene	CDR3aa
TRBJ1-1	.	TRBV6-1	ASSSGAGGTEAF
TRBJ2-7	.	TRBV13	ASSLGGQLTYEQY
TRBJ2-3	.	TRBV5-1	ASSGTKGTDTQY
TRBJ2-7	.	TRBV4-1	ASSQDGKGAYEQY
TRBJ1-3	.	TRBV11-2	ASSSPPVSGNTIY
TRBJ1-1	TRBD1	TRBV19	ASTRGTGSAEAF
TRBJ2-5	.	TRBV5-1	ASSSSGRVEEETQY
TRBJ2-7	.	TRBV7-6	ASSLAQTYEQY
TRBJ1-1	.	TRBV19	ASSIRMNTEAF
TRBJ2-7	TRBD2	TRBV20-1	SAPPLAGGLYEQY
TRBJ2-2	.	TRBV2	ASSEVPYTGELF
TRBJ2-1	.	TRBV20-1	SARRGGWADEQF
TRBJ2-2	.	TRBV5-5	ASSSQGGELF
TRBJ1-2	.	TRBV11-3	ASSLRQPPYGYT
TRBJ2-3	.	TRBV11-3	ASSLGPSGDPGGDTQY
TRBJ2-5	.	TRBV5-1	ASSVSQETQY
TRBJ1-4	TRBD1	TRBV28	ASSPQGVAEKLF
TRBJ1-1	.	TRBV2	ASEGGNMNTEAF
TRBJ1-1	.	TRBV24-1	ATSDTRRGDTEAF
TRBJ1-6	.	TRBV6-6	ASSYGRSPDNSPLH
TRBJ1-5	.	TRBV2	ASTNQNQPQH
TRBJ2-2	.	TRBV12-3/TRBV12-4	ASSPFIGSRELF